Shown below are 13 T cell receptor beta chains from a single sample sequenced in a study of cytomegalovirus exposure and HLA in healthy donors. The protocol was immunoSEQ multiplex PCR, while the TCRdb copy is restricted to in-frame clones and leaves out a portion. The profile shows approximately 100,000 clones, roughly nine tenths of them singletons. Sequenced: PBMCs. These receptor sequences come from a young woman in good health and CMV-seropositive.

The V and J genes are TRBV7-2 and TRBJ1-5; the D gene is possibly TRBD1 (5 bases). Germline assignment: CDR1 SGHTA and CDR2 FQGNSA. V was shortened by 4 bases and J by 6 bases, with 13 bases between the two germline ends. The CDR3 is 14 amino acids. Here the CDR3 reads CASSSGLTGQPQHF. The CDR3 region has the DNA TGTGCCAGCAGCTCGGGCCTAACAGGTCAGCCCCAGCATTTT.

The chain couples TRBV7-2 to TRBJ2-3; 9 positions match TRBD2. Germline-derived CDR1 and CDR2 are SGHTA and FQGNSA. V trimming: 7 bases; J trimming: 0 bases; junction bases outside the gene matches: 11. CDR3 size: 17 residues. DNA for the CDR3: TGTGCCAGCACCAAATCAGCGGGGGGAACTAGCACAGATACGCAGTATTTT. Its protein is CASTKSAGGTSTDTQYF.

V and J are TRBV18 and TRBJ2-1; the match to TRBD2 covers 11 bases. V was clipped by 4 bases and J by 4 bases; unmatched bases: 6. CDR1 and CDR2 from the germline V gene are KGHSH and LQKENI. The CDR3 is 16 amino acids. CDR3: CASSHTLAGGYNEQFF. CDR3 DNA: TGTGCCAGCTCACACACCCTAGCGGGGGGATACAATGAGCAGTTCTTC. The complete variable domain, with remaining parts taken from reference TRBV18 and TRBJ2-1, reads NAGVMQNPRHLVRRRGQEARLRCSPMKGHSHVYWYRQLPEEGLKFMVYLQKENIIDESGMPKERFSAEFPKEGPSILRIQQVVRGDSAAYFCASSHTLAGGYNEQFFGPGTRLTVL.

The chain uses TRBV19 and TRBJ1-5; 9 positions agree with TRBD1. This CDR3 comprises 15 residues. Germline CDR1 LNHDA, CDR2 SQIVND (reference sequence). Losses at the gene ends were 2 bases for V and 4 bases for J; bases not matched to a gene: 3. CDR3 coding DNA: TGTGCCAGTAGTATATCGGGGACAGGGAATCAGCCCCAGCATTTT. Protein product: CASSISGTGNQPQHF.

V usage is TRBV5-1 and J usage is TRBJ2-3, with TRBD1 matching 9 bases. The CDR3 is 16 residues long. V was clipped by 0 bases and J by 4 bases; unmatched bases: 6. Germline loops: CDR1 SGHRS, CDR2 YFSETQ. The DNA of the CDR3 is TGCGCCAGCAGCTTGGAAATGGGACAGGGAGCAGATACGCAGTATTTT. Translated: CASSLEMGQGADTQYF.

The genes are TRBV28 and TRBJ1-2, with D perhaps TRBD1 (5 bases). The V gene lost 6 bases and the J gene lost 6 bases, with 8 bases spanning the gap. Germline V gene lookup returns CDR1 MDHEN and CDR2 SYDVKM. There are 11 residues in the CDR3. CDR3 residues: CASSRADGYTF. In DNA, the CDR3 is TGTGCCAGCAGCAGGGCGGATGGCTACACCTTC.

Only one count was recorded for this clone. The genes are TRBV15 and TRBJ1-6; D remains unclear. The CDR3 extends over 16 amino acids. V lost 0 bases to trimming and J lost 0 bases, with 6 bases between them. CDR1 and CDR2 from the germline V gene are LNHNV and YYDKDF (reference sequence). The DNA of the CDR3 is TGTGCCACCAGCAGAGATCGAGGCTCCTATAATTCACCCCTCCACTTT. Its translation: CATSRDRGSYNSPLHF.

This clone has only one observation. This chain connects TRBV5-6 to TRBJ2-1; 12 bases line up with TRBD2. Per germline, CDR1 SGHDT and CDR2 YYEEEE. This CDR3 spans 17 amino acids. The trim removed 3 bases at V and 0 bases at J, leaving 4 bases unmatched. The chain's CDR3 is CASSWGLAGLSYNEQFF. The DNA for the CDR3 is TGTGCCAGCAGCTGGGGACTAGCGGGCCTCTCCTACAATGAGCAGTTCTTC.

The chain carries TRBV28 and TRBJ1-1, with TRBD1 matching 7 bases. The germline V gene encodes CDR1 MDHEN and CDR2 SYDVKM. The CDR3 runs 14 residues. V gave up 5 bases and J gave up 1 base; unmatched junction bases: 4. In DNA form, the CDR3 reads TGTGCCAGCAGTCCCTGGACAGGGAACACTGAAGCTTTCTTT. As protein: CASSPWTGNTEAFF.

The CDR3 DNA follows: TGTGCCAGCTCACCAAACAGAGATACGCAGTATTTT. Encoded protein: CASSPNRDTQYF. The V call is TRBV18, the J call TRBJ2-3; D is uncertain. Trimming shortened V by 2 bases and J by 5 bases, and 5 bases separated the two germline ends. This CDR3 contains 12 residues. The germline V gene has CDR1 KGHSH and CDR2 LQKENI. Drawing the rest from reference TRBV18 and TRBJ2-3, the complete variable domain is NAGVMQNPRHLVRRRGQEARLRCSPMKGHSHVYWYRQLPEEGLKFMVYLQKENIIDESGMPKERFSAEFPKEGPSILRIQQVVRGDSAAYFCASSPNRDTQYFGPGTRLTVL.

The chain recombines TRBV28 with TRBJ1-4; tentative D call: TRBD1 (5 bases). There are 15 residues in the CDR3. Trimming pared 7 bases from V and 7 bases from J, leaving 19 bases between. Germline values: CDR1 MDHEN, CDR2 SYDVKM. The CDR3 loop reads CASNQMGLAGEKLFF. CDR3 coding DNA: TGTGCCAGCAACCAAATGGGACTCGCGGGTGAAAAACTGTTTTTT.

This sequence joins TRBV25-1 and TRBJ1-2, with TRBD1 matching over 8 bases. Trimming took 4 bases from V and 3 from J; bases not matched to a gene: 7. Germline values: CDR1 MGHDK, CDR2 SYGVNS. This CDR3 spans 15 amino acids. The CDR3: CASSGIQQGDYGYTF. For the CDR3, the DNA is TGTGCCAGCAGTGGAATACAACAGGGGGACTATGGCTACACCTTC.

This chain uses TRBV6-1 with TRBJ1-2; D is unresolved. V lost 10 bases and J lost 6, with 24 bases in between. Germline V gene data show CDR1 as MNHNS and CDR2 as SASEGT. CDR3 length equals 15 residues. As DNA, the CDR3 is TGTGCCAACTTTCCCGTCGCCCGGGGAGAGGATGGCTACACCTTC. It yields the protein CANFPVARGEDGYTF.